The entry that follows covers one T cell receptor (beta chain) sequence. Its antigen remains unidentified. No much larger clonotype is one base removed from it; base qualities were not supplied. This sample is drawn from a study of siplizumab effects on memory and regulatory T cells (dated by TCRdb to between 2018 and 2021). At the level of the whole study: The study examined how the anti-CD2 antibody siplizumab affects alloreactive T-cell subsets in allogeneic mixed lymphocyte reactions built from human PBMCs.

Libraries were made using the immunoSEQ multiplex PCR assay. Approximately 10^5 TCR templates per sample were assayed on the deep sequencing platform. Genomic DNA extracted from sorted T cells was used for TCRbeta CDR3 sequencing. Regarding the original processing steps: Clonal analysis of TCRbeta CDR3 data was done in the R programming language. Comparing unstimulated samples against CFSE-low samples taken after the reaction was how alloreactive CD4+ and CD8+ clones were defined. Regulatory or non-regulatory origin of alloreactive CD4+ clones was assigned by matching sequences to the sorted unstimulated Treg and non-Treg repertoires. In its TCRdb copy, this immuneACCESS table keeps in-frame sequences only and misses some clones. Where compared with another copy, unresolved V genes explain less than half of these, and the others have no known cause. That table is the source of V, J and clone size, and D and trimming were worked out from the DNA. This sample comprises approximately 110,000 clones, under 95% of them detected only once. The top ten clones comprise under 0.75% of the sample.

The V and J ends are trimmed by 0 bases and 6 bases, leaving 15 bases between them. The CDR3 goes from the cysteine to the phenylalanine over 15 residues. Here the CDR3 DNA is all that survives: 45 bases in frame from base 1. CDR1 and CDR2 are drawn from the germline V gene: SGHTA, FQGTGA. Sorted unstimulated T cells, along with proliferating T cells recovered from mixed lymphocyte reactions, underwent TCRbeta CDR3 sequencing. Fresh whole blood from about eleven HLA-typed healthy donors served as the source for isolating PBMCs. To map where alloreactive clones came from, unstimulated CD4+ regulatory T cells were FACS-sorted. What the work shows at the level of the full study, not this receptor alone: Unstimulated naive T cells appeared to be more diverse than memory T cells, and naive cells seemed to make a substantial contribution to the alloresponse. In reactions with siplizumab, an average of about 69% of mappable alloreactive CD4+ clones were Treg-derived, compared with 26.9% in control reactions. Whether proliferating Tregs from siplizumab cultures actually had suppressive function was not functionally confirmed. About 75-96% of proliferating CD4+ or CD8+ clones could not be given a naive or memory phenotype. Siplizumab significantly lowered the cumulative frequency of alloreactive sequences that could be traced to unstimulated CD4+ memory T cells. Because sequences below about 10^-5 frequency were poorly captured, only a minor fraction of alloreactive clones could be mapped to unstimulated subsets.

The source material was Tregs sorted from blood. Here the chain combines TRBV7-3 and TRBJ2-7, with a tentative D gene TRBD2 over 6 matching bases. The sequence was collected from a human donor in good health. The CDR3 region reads CASSLTGPASAEQYF. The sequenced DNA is TGTGCCAGCAGCTTAACGGGCCCCGCTAGCGCCGAGCAGTACTTC.